Sequencing of this TCR beta chain was carried out in a study of cytomegalovirus exposure and HLA in healthy donors. Whole-study results and caveats: Reportedly, cytomegalovirus status was diagnosed with high sensitivity and specificity.

The protocol was immunoSEQ multiplex PCR, while the TCRdb copy is restricted to in-frame clones and leaves out a portion. The sample lists 70,000 to 75,000 clones; roughly 94% were seen once. As concerns this clone: Its antigen is unidentified.

CDR1 MNHEY and CDR2 SVGAGI come from the germline V gene. The CDR3 sequence is 14 residues long. V lost 2 bases and J lost 11, with 15 bases in between. The sample comprised PBMCs. The chain has TRBV6-5 and TRBJ1-4, with TRBD1 as a possible D gene (5 bases). This TCR was sampled from a young woman in good health and CMV-seropositive. CDR3 in amino acids: CASSYGPTGEKLFF. CDR3 DNA sequence: TGTGCCAGCAGTTACGGCCCAACAGGCGAGAAACTGTTTTTT.